Presented here are 7 T cell receptor beta chains from one specimen sequenced in a study of blood T cell repertoires in COVID-19. Data came from immunoSEQ multiplex PCR; TCRdb stores just in-frame clones and leaves some out. Seen here are about 330,000 clones, roughly 85% observed once, and the top ten hold under 6%. The source material was PBMCs or T cells enriched from blood (not recorded which). Receptors were obtained from a woman aged 25 to 39 who had recovered from COVID-19.

The rearrangement uses TRBV23-1 and TRBJ1-1; weak D call: TRBD1 (5 bases). TRBV23-1 is given ORF status, its function remaining uncertain. The V gene lost 0 bases and the J gene lost 0 bases, with 11 bases spanning the gap. The CDR3 contains 16 residues. In DNA form, the CDR3 reads TGCGCCAGCAGTCAATCTCAGGGTCGGGTGAACACTGAAGCTTTCTTT. It is translated as CASSQSQGRVNTEAFF.

V usage is TRBV9 and J usage is TRBJ2-2, with TRBD1 identical over 7 bases. The CDR3 contains 15 residues. Germline CDR1 and CDR2: SGDLS and YYNGEE. With V trimmed by 4 bases and J by 7 bases, 10 bases remained unmatched. CDR3 coding DNA: TGTGCCAGCAGCCCCTCTGGGACAGCCCTCGGGGAGCTGTTTTTT. Its protein is CASSPSGTALGELFF.

V usage is TRBV4-1 and J usage is TRBJ1-2, with 7 bases that match TRBD1. Per the germline V gene, CDR1 is MGHRA and CDR2 is YSYEKL. The CDR3 is made up of 14 amino acids. The V gene end was trimmed by 0 bases and the J gene end by 2 bases; junction bases not matched to a gene: 0. CDR3 in amino acids: CASSQEGQNYGYTF. The CDR3 coding sequence is TGCGCCAGCAGCCAAGAGGGACAGAACTATGGCTACACCTTC.

CDR3 sequence (DNA): TGTGCCAGCAGGTCCACTAACACTGAAGCTTTCTTT. Translation gives CASRSTNTEAFF. The chain links TRBV6-5 to TRBJ1-1, with D unresolved. Germline CDR1 reads MNHEY; CDR2 reads SVGAGI. The V end was cut by 6 bases, the J end by 2 bases, with 7 bases between. CDR3 length: 12 amino acids.

This chain connects TRBV2 to TRBJ2-1; D unclear. The V end was cut by 7 bases, the J end by 10 bases, with 8 bases between. Germline V gene lookup returns CDR1 SNHLY and CDR2 FYNNEI. This CDR3 has 10 residues. CDR3: CASTAKEQFF. Written as DNA, the CDR3 is TGTGCCAGCACTGCTAAGGAGCAGTTCTTC.

This clone was counted a single time. J is TRBJ2-4 and V is TRBV7-6; 7 nucleotides match TRBD1. The CDR3 is made up of 14 amino acids. Germline V gives CDR1 SGHVS, CDR2 FNYEAQ. Trimming took 4 bases from V and 3 from J; bases not matched to a gene: 3. The CDR3 spells CASSSGQYKNIQYF. The CDR3 nucleotides are TGTGCCAGCAGCTCGGGACAGTACAAAAACATTCAGTACTTC.

This clone was seen more than once but under ten times. J is TRBJ1-1 and V is TRBV18, with a tentative D call TRBD1 (6 bases). The V gene's germline CDR1 is KGHSH and CDR2 LQKENI. The CDR3 extends over 13 amino acids. V lost 1 base and J 6 bases, leaving 9 bases between the germline ends. The CDR3 reads CASSPRTAPEAFF. The CDR3 DNA reads TGTGCCAGCTCACCACGGACAGCTCCTGAAGCTTTCTTT.